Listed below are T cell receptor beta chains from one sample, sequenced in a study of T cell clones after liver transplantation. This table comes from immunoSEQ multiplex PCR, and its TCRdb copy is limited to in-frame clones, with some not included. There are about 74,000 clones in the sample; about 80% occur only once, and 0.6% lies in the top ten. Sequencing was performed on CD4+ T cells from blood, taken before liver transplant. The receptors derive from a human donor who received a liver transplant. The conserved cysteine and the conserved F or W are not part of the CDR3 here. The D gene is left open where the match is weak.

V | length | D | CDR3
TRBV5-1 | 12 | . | ASSLEWGYNEQF
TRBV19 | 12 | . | ASSMWQSQETQY
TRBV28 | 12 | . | ASSLWAASYEQY
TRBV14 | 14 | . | ASSPEGRRPYNEQF
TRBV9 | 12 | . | ASSVGGSSNEQF
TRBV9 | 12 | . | ASSVLETPSIQY
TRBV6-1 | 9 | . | ASSRQETQY
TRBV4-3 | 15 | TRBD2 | ASSPSTSGSRTGELF
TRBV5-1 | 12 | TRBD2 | ASSWGLASDEQY
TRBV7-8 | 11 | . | ASSPGFKETQY
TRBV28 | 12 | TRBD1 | ASSAIGQGRGYT
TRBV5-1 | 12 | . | ASSLSGNTGELF
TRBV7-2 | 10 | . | ASSFDRYEQY
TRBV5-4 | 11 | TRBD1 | ASSLDRGQLYF
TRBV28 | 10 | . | ASSPPAKKLF
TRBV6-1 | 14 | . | ASSEFPGKSGNTIY
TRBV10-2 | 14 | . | ASTRLDRRSGNTIY
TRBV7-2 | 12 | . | ASRKVLTTDTQY
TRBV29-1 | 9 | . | SGGGWGEQY
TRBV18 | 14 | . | ASSPWGRQSSYGYT
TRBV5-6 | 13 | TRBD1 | ASSLDRGRGTEAF
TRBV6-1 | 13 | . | ASSAYQVLNTEAF
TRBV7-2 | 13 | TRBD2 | ASSYLAGDTGELF
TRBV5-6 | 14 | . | ASSTGTVANTGELF
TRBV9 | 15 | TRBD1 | ASSAKEQGGPTDTQY
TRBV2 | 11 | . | ASRVAENYGYT
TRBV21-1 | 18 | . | ASSKERDREEGKSNQPQH
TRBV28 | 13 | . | ASSLWGLANYGYT
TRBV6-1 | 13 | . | ASSEAHGGDYGYT
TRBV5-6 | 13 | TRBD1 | ASSRTDTGAREQY
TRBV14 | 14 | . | ASSPIRSANTGELF
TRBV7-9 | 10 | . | ASSSQNEKLF
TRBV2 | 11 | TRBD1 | ASRGQGYTEAF
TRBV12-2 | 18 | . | ASRSPPPYGLAGPSYEQY
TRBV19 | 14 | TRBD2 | ASSGLTSAKPNEQF
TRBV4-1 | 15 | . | ASSQAGPRQGTDTQY
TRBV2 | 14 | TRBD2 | ASRGTSGRATGELF
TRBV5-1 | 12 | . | ASSFGVSGNTIY
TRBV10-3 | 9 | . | AISEANEQF
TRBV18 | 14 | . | ASSPSQGRVTYEQY
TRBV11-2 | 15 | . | ASSRKSGGLGGHEQY
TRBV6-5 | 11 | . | ASSIGGAGEQY
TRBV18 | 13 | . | ASSLGESPGNTIY
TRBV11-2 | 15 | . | ASSLKRTAISGNTIY
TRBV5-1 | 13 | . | ASSLDGVSNQPQH
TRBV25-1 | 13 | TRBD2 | ASKKTSGRKETQY
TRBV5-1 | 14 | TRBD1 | ASSDRVTGRGTEAF
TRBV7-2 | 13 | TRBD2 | ASSLALAGANTQY
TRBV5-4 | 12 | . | ASCPGGSAGELF
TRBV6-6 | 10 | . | ASGSPRNEQF
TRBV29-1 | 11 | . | SVRTTTNEKLF
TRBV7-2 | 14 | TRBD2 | ASSLLGGGKLGEQY
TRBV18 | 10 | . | ASSPTGNTQY
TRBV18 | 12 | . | ASSPQGLNTEAF
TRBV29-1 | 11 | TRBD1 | SVDQGGTDTQY
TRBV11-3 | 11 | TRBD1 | ASSSQGTTEAF
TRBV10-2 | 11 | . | ASSGRENTEAF
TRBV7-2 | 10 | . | ASSPRRGELF
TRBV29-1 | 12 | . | SAYTRGATDTQY
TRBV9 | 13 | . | ASSVSPTGANEQF